The rows below give T cell receptor beta chains drawn from one sample of a study of human T cells and chemical hapten exposure. TCRdb ran MiXCR on the RACE reads and lists one entry per CDR3 protein. The repertoire holds some 96,000 distinct CDR3 sequences, with about 9.3% as singletons. The source was whole blood, collected in connection with sensitization to the hapten diphenylcyclopropenone (DPC). These receptors all come from a woman between 40 and 50 years old with alopecia areata. Some clones in this sample may be carry-over from other donors' samples. CDR3s include the opening cysteine and the closing phenylalanine or tryptophan. D genes are given only for firm matches. Clone size appears in some rows only: once, few, many, or a class for an expanded clone.

J gene: TRBJ2-3; V gene: TRBV6-6; CDR3 length: 19; clone size: few; D gene: TRBD2; CDR3 protein: CASSYSRLVLAGGTDTQYF; CDR3 DNA: TGTGCCAGCAGTTACTCCCGCCTCGTACTAGCGGGAGGTACAGATACGCAGTATTTT
J gene: TRBJ2-3; V gene: TRBV7-9; CDR3 length: 16; clone size: many; D gene: NA; CDR3 protein: CASSLGPGVVTDTQYF; CDR3 DNA: TGTGCCAGCAGCTTAGGTCCGGGAGTAGTAACAGATACGCAGTATTTT
J gene: TRBJ2-1; V gene: TRBV18; CDR3 length: 15; clone size: NA; D gene: TRBD2; CDR3 protein: CASSLAGGPGDEQFF; CDR3 DNA: TGTGCCAGCTCATTAGCGGGAGGGCCTGGAGATGAGCAGTTCTTC
J gene: TRBJ2-3; V gene: TRBV6-2/TRBV6-3; CDR3 length: 13; clone size: many; D gene: NA; CDR3 protein: CATLRTSTDTQYF; CDR3 DNA: TGTGCCACCCTAAGGACAAGCACAGATACGCAGTATTTT
J gene: TRBJ2-1; V gene: TRBV24-1; CDR3 length: 15; clone size: many; D gene: NA; CDR3 protein: CATSGPSGGGGEQFF; CDR3 DNA: TGTGCCACCAGTGGCCCATCCGGGGGAGGCGGGGAGCAGTTCTTC
J gene: TRBJ2-5; V gene: TRBV6-2/TRBV6-3; CDR3 length: 13; clone size: NA; D gene: NA; CDR3 protein: CASNRSLRETQYF; CDR3 DNA: TGTGCCAGCAACCGGTCCCTCCGAGAGACCCAGTACTTC
J gene: TRBJ1-5; V gene: TRBV19; CDR3 length: 15; clone size: many; D gene: NA; CDR3 protein: CASNAGEGSRQPQHF; CDR3 DNA: TGTGCCAGTAACGCCGGCGAGGGCAGCCGTCAGCCCCAGCATTTT
J gene: TRBJ2-7; V gene: TRBV4-2; CDR3 length: 16; clone size: few; D gene: TRBD1; CDR3 protein: CASSQDPYRGSYEQYF; CDR3 DNA: TGTGCCAGCAGCCAAGATCCTTACAGGGGTTCCTACGAGCAGTACTTC
J gene: TRBJ2-5; V gene: TRBV29-1; CDR3 length: 14; clone size: few; D gene: NA; CDR3 protein: CSVAGVEGSETQYF; CDR3 DNA: TGCAGCGTTGCAGGTGTTGAGGGGTCGGAGACCCAGTACTTC
J gene: TRBJ2-2; V gene: TRBV5-4; CDR3 length: 12; clone size: NA; D gene: NA; CDR3 protein: CASSFIAGELFF; CDR3 DNA: TGTGCCAGCAGCTTTATAGCCGGGGAGCTGTTTTTT
J gene: TRBJ1-5; V gene: TRBV6-2/TRBV6-3; CDR3 length: 13; clone size: many; D gene: NA; CDR3 protein: CASSLQGSQPQHF; CDR3 DNA: TGTGCCAGCAGTTTGCAGGGGTCCCAGCCCCAGCATTTT
J gene: TRBJ2-3; V gene: TRBV7-3; CDR3 length: 13; clone size: many; D gene: NA; CDR3 protein: CASSLTREDTQYF; CDR3 DNA: TGTGCCAGCAGCTTAACCAGGGAAGATACGCAGTATTTT
J gene: TRBJ2-1; V gene: TRBV19; CDR3 length: 17; clone size: few; D gene: NA; CDR3 protein: CASSISGGTPFYNEQFF; CDR3 DNA: TGTGCCAGTAGTATATCTGGGGGGACACCGTTCTACAATGAGCAGTTCTTC
J gene: TRBJ2-4; V gene: TRBV6-2/TRBV6-3; CDR3 length: 15; clone size: NA; D gene: TRBD1; CDR3 protein: CASRQQGIAKNIQYF; CDR3 DNA: TGTGCCAGCAGGCAACAGGGGATAGCCAAAAACATTCAGTACTTC
J gene: TRBJ2-1; V gene: TRBV10-3; CDR3 length: 15; clone size: few; D gene: TRBD2; CDR3 protein: CAISESSGNYNEQFF; CDR3 DNA: TGTGCCATCAGTGAGTCGAGCGGGAATTACAATGAGCAGTTCTTC
J gene: TRBJ1-5; V gene: TRBV12-3/TRBV12-4; CDR3 length: 15; clone size: NA; D gene: TRBD1; CDR3 protein: CASSSGTGGHQPQHF; CDR3 DNA: TGTGCCAGCAGTTCCGGGACAGGGGGCCATCAGCCCCAGCATTTT
J gene: TRBJ2-1; V gene: TRBV5-1; CDR3 length: 16; clone size: few; D gene: NA; CDR3 protein: CASSLGGSSSYNEQFF; CDR3 DNA: TGCGCCAGCAGCTTGGGGGGTAGCAGCTCCTACAATGAGCAGTTCTTC
J gene: TRBJ2-6; V gene: TRBV18; CDR3 length: 19; clone size: NA; D gene: NA; CDR3 protein: CASSLNGARLDSGANVLTF; CDR3 DNA: TGTGCCAGCTCCCTTAATGGGGCCAGGCTGGACTCTGGGGCCAACGTCCTGACTTTC
J gene: TRBJ2-5; V gene: TRBV12-3/TRBV12-4; CDR3 length: 14; clone size: NA; D gene: NA; CDR3 protein: CASSLRQGGETQYF; CDR3 DNA: TGTGCCAGCAGTTTAAGACAGGGAGGAGAGACCCAGTACTTC
J gene: TRBJ1-2; V gene: TRBV28; CDR3 length: 14; clone size: many; D gene: NA; CDR3 protein: CASSSAGGDYGYTF; CDR3 DNA: TGTGCCAGCAGTTCAGCCGGCGGCGACTATGGCTACACCTTC
J gene: TRBJ2-7; V gene: TRBV20-1; CDR3 length: 18; clone size: few; D gene: TRBD2; CDR3 protein: CSARGSHSGRAEFYEQYF; CDR3 DNA: TGCAGTGCTAGAGGAAGCCATAGCGGGAGGGCCGAGTTCTACGAGCAGTACTTC
J gene: TRBJ2-3; V gene: TRBV12-3/TRBV12-4; CDR3 length: 16; clone size: NA; D gene: NA; CDR3 protein: CASSWGPAGRTDTQYF; CDR3 DNA: TGTGCCAGCAGTTGGGGCCCAGCGGGTCGGACAGATACGCAGTATTTT
J gene: TRBJ2-1; V gene: TRBV27; CDR3 length: 15; clone size: many; D gene: TRBD2; CDR3 protein: CASRPLAGVFYEQFF; CDR3 DNA: TGTGCCAGCAGGCCGCTAGCGGGAGTCTTTTATGAGCAGTTCTTC
J gene: TRBJ2-3; V gene: TRBV7-3; CDR3 length: 13; clone size: many; D gene: NA; CDR3 protein: CASKPLRGDTQYF; CDR3 DNA: TGTGCCAGCAAACCTCTACGGGGGGATACGCAGTATTTT
J gene: TRBJ2-7; V gene: TRBV3-1; CDR3 length: 18; clone size: many; D gene: TRBD2; CDR3 protein: CASSKAGTSGGSSYEQYF; CDR3 DNA: TGTGCCAGCAGCAAGGCCGGGACTAGCGGGGGGAGCTCCTACGAGCAGTACTTC
J gene: TRBJ1-3; V gene: TRBV4-3; CDR3 length: 15; clone size: few; D gene: NA; CDR3 protein: CASSQDIGSGNTIYF; CDR3 DNA: TGCGCCAGCAGCCAAGATATTGGGTCTGGAAACACCATATATTTT